This entry features one T cell receptor beta chain sequence. This sample was included in a study of blood T cell repertoires in COVID-19. Germline CDR1 SGHVS, CDR2 FQNEAQ. The CDR3 is 15 amino acids. V lost 5 bases and J lost 2, with 12 bases in between. Per the study methods: How many nucleated cells were present was estimated from reference gene primer amplification. The assay was immunoSEQ multiplex PCR, and TCRdb's table has in-frame clones only and misses some. The V and J calls and the clone size are those of that table, but D and trimming were determined from the DNA. The sample consists of under 350,000 clones, around 86% of them appearing once.

The sequenced material came from peripheral blood. This chain links TRBV7-8 with TRBJ2-2, with D perhaps TRBD1 (6 bases). The sequence came from a human donor in a cohort sampled during active COVID-19. The CDR3 spells CASSARTENTGELFF. The CDR3 bases are TGTGCCAGCAGCGCCCGGACAGAAAACACCGGGGAGCTGTTTTTT.